What follows are 5 T cell receptor beta chains derived from one specimen sequenced in a study of T-cell reconstitution after alpha-beta-depleted transplantation in children. Unique molecular identifiers were incorporated during preparation of the TCRbeta library. Each CDR3 protein gets one entry after TCRdb re-called the PCR reads with MiXCR. The sample contains roughly 89,000 distinct CDR3 sequences, 9% to 15% of which appear only once. The source was PBMCs from the stem cell graft donor, collected from the stem cell graft. Receptors originate from a human donor who donated a stem cell graft to a child with inherited bone marrow failure.

This clonotype was found many times. The chain employs TRBV5-6 and TRBJ2-3; D gene uncertain. There are 12 residues in the CDR3. Germline CDR1 SGHDT, CDR2 YYEEEE. V was clipped by 4 bases and J by 1 base, with 4 bases between them. The CDR3 is CASSDGTDTQYF. In nucleotides, the CDR3 is TGTGCCAGCAGCGACGGCACAGATACGCAGTATTTT.

In its sample, this clonotype was seen many times. The rearrangement links TRBV27 to TRBJ2-3, with 10 bases lining up with TRBD2. Germline V gene lookup returns CDR1 MNHEY and CDR2 SMNVEV (reference sequence). The CDR3 has 18 residues. With V trimmed by 3 bases and J by 6 bases, 15 bases remained unmatched. This CDR3 reads CASSFVWLAGVSRDTQYF. The CDR3 DNA is TGTGCCAGCAGTTTCGTTTGGCTAGCGGGAGTTAGCAGGGATACGCAGTATTTT.

The V call is TRBV5-4, the J call TRBJ2-7, with TRBD2 matching over 7 bases. This CDR3 region has 14 residues. The V and J ends lost 5 bases and 4 bases, in that order; junction bases with no gene match: 9. Germline V CDR1 and CDR2: SGHNT, YYREEE (reference sequence). In DNA form, the CDR3 reads TGTGCCAGCAGTTCTAGCGGATATCTATACGAGCAGTACTTC. It specifies CASSSSGYLYEQYF.

The chain carries TRBV3-1 and TRBJ2-3; 10 nucleotides align to TRBD2. From germline, CDR1 is LGHDT and CDR2 YNNKEL (reference sequence). V lost 6 bases, J lost 2 bases, and 8 bases stayed unmatched. This CDR3 contains 16 residues. The CDR3: CASSHRTSGNTDTQYF. The DNA of the CDR3 is TGTGCCAGCAGTCACCGGACTAGCGGAAACACAGATACGCAGTATTTT.

The genes are TRBV7-3 and TRBJ2-1, with 8 nucleotides matching TRBD2. This CDR3 is built from 14 residues. V was clipped by 1 base and J by 5 bases; unmatched bases: 1. The germline V gene has CDR1 SGHTA and CDR2 FQGTGA. In nucleotides, the CDR3 is TGTGCCAGCAGCTTAAGAGCGGGGGACAATGAGCAGTTCTTC. Protein: CASSLRAGDNEQFF.